Here is one T cell receptor (beta chain) with its context. Its specificity is unknown. The CDR3 contains 15 residues. Germline V gene sequence: CDR1 SGHDT, CDR2 YYEEEE. Trimming removed 2 bases at V and 6 bases at J, with 15 bases between. The study separated CD4+ cells into CD45RA+ naive and CD45RA-negative memory subsets. The repertoire was sequenced with immunoSEQ multiplex PCR; TCRdb's copy has only in-frame clones and lacks some. The profile shows more than 2 million clones, approximately 96% of them singletons. This sample was taken from a study of shared clonotypes between healthy human individuals. Findings and limits, study-wide: It was observed that around 5% of naive CD4 clonotypes were shared across several donors.

The V and J genes are TRBV5-6 and TRBJ1-5, with D unclear. The specimen was naive CD4+ T cells sorted from blood. The subset: CD45RA+ positively selected. This clonotype was sampled from a man aged 18 to 30 in good health. CDR3 sequence reads: CASSFRASRGQPQHF. CDR3 DNA sequence: TGTGCCAGCAGCTTTCGGGCCTCTCGGGGTCAGCCCCAGCATTTT.